This T cell receptor (beta chain) stems from a study of shared clonotypes between healthy human individuals. TCRdb's copy holds only in-frame clones and misses some; the assay was immunoSEQ multiplex PCR. The table shows 2 million to 2.5 million clones, with 85% to 95% occurring only once. Germline assignment: CDR1 KGHSH and CDR2 LQKENI. With 4 bases clipped from V and 8 bases from J, the junction kept 14 bases outside the gene matches. This CDR3 has 17 residues. The clonotype was recovered from a man younger than 35 in good health. Some clones in this sample may be carry-over from other donors' samples. V gene TRBV18 combines with J gene TRBJ1-4; 9 bases line up with TRBD1. Sequenced sample: naive CD4+ T cells from PBMCs. Subset reported: CD45RA+ positively selected. The CDR3 DNA reads as TGTGCCAGCTCACAAACCGGTCGGGGACAGGGCAACGAAAAACTGTTTTTT. As protein: CASSQTGRGQGNEKLFF.